What follows are 30 T cell receptor beta chains derived from one specimen sequenced in a study of shared clonotypes between healthy human individuals. Repertoires were generated with immunoSEQ multiplex PCR, while TCRdb's copy carries only in-frame clones and drops some. The table records about 1 million clones, 60% to 80% of them present only once. The sequencing sample was made of memory CD4+ T cells sorted from blood. Documented subset: CD45RA-negative fraction. These receptors came from a man aged 18 to 29 in good health.

This rearrangement joins TRBV5-1 to TRBJ2-1; 11 bases are a match to TRBD2. Per the germline V gene, CDR1 is SGHRS and CDR2 is YFSETQ. The J segment lost 10 bases and the V segment lost 0 bases, leaving 6 bases of the junction unmatched. The CDR3 covers 15 residues. The CDR3 region has the DNA TGCGCCAGCAGCTTGGGGACTAGCGGGTCTGGGGAGCAGTTCTTC. Its translation is CASSLGTSGSGEQFF.

This sequence joins TRBV30 and TRBJ1-5, with D maybe TRBD1 (6 bases). Germline V gives CDR1 GTSNPN, CDR2 SVGIG (reference sequence). The ends were cut back, 2 bases at V and 3 bases at J, with 17 bases in the middle. This CDR3 is built from 16 residues. The CDR3 region is CAWSSPDSFHNQPQHF. CDR3 coding DNA: TGTGCCTGGAGTAGCCCGGACAGTTTTCACAATCAGCCCCAGCATTTT.

Remarks on this clone: Other DNA sequences from this sample encode an identical CDR3 as well. The chain has TRBV6-5 and TRBJ2-7, with 10 bases aligning to TRBD1. The CDR3 loop spans 15 amino acids. Trimming removed 2 bases from V and 2 bases from J; junction bases left unmatched: 3. CDR1 MNHEY and CDR2 SVGAGI come from the germline V gene. The CDR3: CASSYRDRGTYEQYF. The CDR3 DNA sequence: TGTGCCAGCAGTTACCGGGACAGGGGTACCTACGAGCAGTACTTC.

The J gene is TRBJ1-5, the V gene TRBV19, with 7 bases aligning to TRBD1. This CDR3 contains 14 residues. Germline assignment: CDR1 LNHDA and CDR2 SQIVND (reference sequence). With 4 bases clipped from V and 7 bases from J, the junction kept 7 bases outside the gene matches. The CDR3 reads CASSTTGQQQPQHF. Written as DNA, the CDR3 is TGTGCCAGTAGTACTACGGGACAGCAACAGCCCCAGCATTTT.

The chain joins TRBV10-3 to TRBJ2-6, with no clear D. Germline V gives CDR1 ENHRY, CDR2 SYGVKD. The CDR3 is 15 amino acids. Between the trimmed V and J ends, which lost 2 bases and 1 base, there was a span of 6 bases. The CDR3 bases are TGTGCCATCAGTGAGCTTACTTCTGGGGCCAACGTCCTGACTTTC. It translates to CAISELTSGANVLTF.

The chain is built from TRBV5-1 and TRBJ2-7; 8 nucleotides align to TRBD2. The germline V gene has CDR1 SGHRS and CDR2 YFSETQ. The CDR3 totals 14 residues. Unmatched junction bases numbered 5, after V lost 4 bases and J lost 2 bases. The chain's CDR3 is CASSPAGGTYEQYF. CDR3 sequence (DNA): TGCGCCAGCAGCCCGGCGGGGGGTACCTACGAGCAGTACTTC.

The chain employs TRBV30 and TRBJ2-7; D may be TRBD2 (6 bases). Trimming stripped 0 bases from V and 6 bases from J, with 12 bases between. Germline lookup yields CDR1 GTSNPN and CDR2 SVGIG (reference sequence). This CDR3 contains 13 residues. CDR3 coding DNA: TGTGCCTGGAGTGTACCGGGGGTGTCCGAGCAGTACTTC. It encodes CAWSVPGVSEQYF.

This chain links TRBV10-3 with TRBJ2-1, with TRBD2 identical over 8 bases. The germline V gene encodes CDR1 ENHRY and CDR2 SYGVKD. The ends lost 3 bases at V and 7 bases at J; junction bases unmatched: 14. The CDR3 spans 17 residues. Here the CDR3 DNA reads TGTGCCATCAGTGAAGCGAGGAGGCTAGCGGGTGAAAATGAGCAGTTCTTC. This encodes CAISEARRLAGENEQFF.

The rearrangement links TRBV6-6 to TRBJ1-6, with 7 bases matching TRBD1. Trimming took 10 bases from V and 0 from J; bases not matched to a gene: 6. CDR3 size: 15 residues. The germline gives CDR1 MNHNY, CDR2 SVGAGI (reference sequence). This CDR3 reads CATRTGFSYNSPLHF. The CDR3 coding sequence is TGTGCCACCAGGACAGGATTCTCCTATAATTCACCCCTCCACTTT.

The J gene is TRBJ1-3, the V gene TRBV5-1; D is ambiguous. The germline CDR1 and CDR2 sequences are SGHRS and YFSETQ. This CDR3 region has 15 residues. V lost 0 bases and J lost 2, with 9 bases in between. The CDR3 DNA follows: TGCGCCAGCAGCTTGGGACAAATAGCTGGAAACACCATATATTTT. This translates into CASSLGQIAGNTIYF.

V and J are TRBV2 and TRBJ2-5; perhaps TRBD2 as D (7 bases). CDR1 is SNHLY and CDR2 is FYNNEI in the germline V gene. This CDR3 is 16 amino acids long. V shed 4 bases and J shed 3 bases, with 18 bases lying between them. DNA for the CDR3: TGTGCCAGCAGTGCGGCCGGGGGGACAAAAAAAGAGACCCAGTACTTC. Amino acids: CASSAAGGTKKETQYF.

J is TRBJ2-7 and V is TRBV5-5; the match to TRBD1 covers 10 bases. Germline trimming cut 4 bases from V and 4 bases from J; bases unmatched to any gene: 11. The CDR3 contains 16 residues. CDR1 is SGHKS, CDR2 YYEKEE, per germline (reference sequence). The CDR3 here is CASSAIGTGVFYEQYF. The CDR3, as DNA: TGTGCCAGCAGCGCCATTGGGACAGGGGTCTTTTACGAGCAGTACTTC.

This sequence joins TRBV5-4 and TRBJ2-2; the match to TRBD2 covers 11 bases. The germline gives CDR1 SGHNT, CDR2 YYREEE (reference sequence). V lost 5 bases, J lost 6 bases, and 6 bases stayed unmatched. The CDR3 contains 15 residues. CDR3 DNA sequence: TGTGCCAGCAGGTCACTAGCGGGAGCTGCCGGGGAGCTGTTTTTT. Translating gives CASRSLAGAAGELFF. Based on the CDR3 plus reference TRBV5-4 and TRBJ2-2, the full variable domain is ETGVTQSPTHLIKTRGQQVTLRCSSQSGHNTVSWYQQALGQGPQFIFQYYREEENGRGNFPPRFSGLQFPNYSSELNVNALELDDSALYLCASRSLAGAAGELFFGEGSRLTVL.

A remark on this clone: Other DNA sequences in this specimen translate into the identical CDR3. The rearrangement uses TRBV6-1 and TRBJ2-7, with TRBD1 as a possible D gene (5 bases). CDR3 size: 11 residues. Trimming took 2 bases from V and 7 from J, leaving 6 bases between them. Germline V CDR1 and CDR2: MNHNS, SASEGT. The CDR3 spells CASSERGEQYF. CDR3 coding DNA: TGTGCCAGCAGTGAAAGGGGAGAGCAGTACTTC.

This sequence joins TRBV19 and TRBJ2-3; the match to TRBD2 covers 7 bases. CDR1 and CDR2 (germline): LNHDA, SQIVND (reference sequence). The V segment lost 4 bases and the J segment 0 bases; nucleotides outside the gene matches: 7. The CDR3 sequence is 16 residues long. The DNA of the CDR3 is TGTGCCAGTAGTACATACGGGGAGGGTAGCACAGATACGCAGTATTTT. This translates into CASSTYGEGSTDTQYF.

The chain links TRBV9 to TRBJ2-1, with D perhaps matching TRBD2 (6 bases). This CDR3 spans 13 amino acids. CDR1 SGDLS and CDR2 YYNGEE come from the germline V gene. V shed 3 bases and J shed 4 bases, with 8 bases lying between them. CDR3 sequence reads: CASSAGLYNEQFF. In nucleotides, the CDR3 is TGTGCCAGCAGCGCGGGACTGTACAATGAGCAGTTCTTC.

The gene calls are TRBV9 and TRBJ1-5; TRBD1 agrees at 7 bases. The CDR3 consists of 15 residues. After removal of 0 bases from V and 3 bases from J, the junction contained 3 bases not matched to a gene. Germline assignment: CDR1 SGDLS and CDR2 YYNGEE. The CDR3 nucleotides are TGTGCCAGCAGCGTAGTGGGACAGTCCAATCAGCCCCAGCATTTT. Residues: CASSVVGQSNQPQHF.

This clone was seen just once. The V gene is TRBV28, the J gene TRBJ2-2, with D possibly TRBD1 on 6 matching bases. V was shortened by 7 bases and J by 3 bases, with 12 bases between the two germline ends. Germline assignment: CDR1 MDHEN and CDR2 SYDVKM. The CDR3 has 14 amino acids. The CDR3 sequence is CASTLGTYTGELFF. The CDR3 nucleotides read TGTGCCAGCACCTTGGGGACATACACCGGGGAGCTGTTTTTT. The full variable domain, rest sourced from reference TRBV28 and TRBJ2-2, is DVKVTQSSRYLVKRTGEKVFLECVQDMDHENMFWYRQDPGLGLRLIYFSYDVKMKEKGDIPEGYSVSREKKERFSLILESASTNQTSMYLCASTLGTYTGELFFGEGSRLTVL.

This chain links TRBV5-1 with TRBJ2-4, with D hard to call. This CDR3 spans 14 amino acids. V gave up 4 bases and J gave up 5 bases, with 13 bases separating them. Germline CDR1 reads SGHRS; CDR2 reads YFSETQ. As DNA, the CDR3 is TGCGCCAGCAGCCCTTACAGAAAACAAAACATTCAGTACTTC. Encoded protein: CASSPYRKQNIQYF.

The CDR3 DNA is TGTGCCAGCAGCCCGACCGGGGTGGTGATGAACACTGAAGCTTTCTTT. Residues: CASSPTGVVMNTEAFF. V is TRBV7-9 and J is TRBJ1-1; D is unresolved. From germline, CDR1 is SEHNR and CDR2 FQNEAQ (reference sequence). V was trimmed by 5 bases and J by 0 bases, leaving 16 bases between them. This CDR3 has 16 amino acids.

This chain's CDR3 is CASRPGTGFVEQYF. The CDR3, as DNA: TGCGCCAGCAGACCCGGGACAGGGTTCGTCGAGCAGTACTTC. The genes are TRBV5-1 and TRBJ2-7, with TRBD1 matching over 9 bases. The length of the CDR3 is 14 residues. The germline gives CDR1 SGHRS, CDR2 YFSETQ. Losses at the gene ends were 5 bases for V and 6 bases for J; bases not matched to a gene: 9.

This clone was recorded a few times. The genes are TRBV4-3 and TRBJ1-1, with a weak D call TRBD1 (5 bases). Trimming left V 4 bases short and J 3 bases short, with 9 bases between. This CDR3 has 13 residues. Per germline, CDR1 LGHNA and CDR2 YSLEER. Here the CDR3 reads CASSRDQDTEAFF. Written as DNA, the CDR3 is TGCGCCAGCAGCCGGGACCAGGACACTGAAGCTTTCTTT.

This rearrangement joins TRBV6-6 to TRBJ2-7, with 9 bases aligning to TRBD2. J gave up 2 bases and V 2 bases, and 1 base lay outside the gene matches. The CDR3 is made up of 14 amino acids. In germline, CDR1 is MNHNY, CDR2 SVGAGI (reference sequence). CDR3 loop: CASSYPSGAYEQYF. Here the CDR3 DNA reads TGTGCCAGCAGTTACCCTAGCGGGGCCTACGAGCAGTACTTC.

This sequence joins TRBV5-6 and TRBJ2-7; D is unclear. Germline V CDR1 and CDR2: SGHDT, YYEEEE. Trimming cost V 0 bases and J 6 bases, with 19 bases left between them. The CDR3 is made up of 16 amino acids. The CDR3 here is CASSLASSQVFSEQYF. The CDR3 DNA reads TGTGCCAGCAGCTTGGCGAGTAGCCAAGTGTTTTCCGAGCAGTACTTC.

The chain joins TRBV6-1 to TRBJ1-5; no reliable D call. V was pared by 0 bases and J by 4 bases, with 10 bases between. CDR1 and CDR2 from the germline V gene are MNHNS and SASEGT. The CDR3 covers 15 residues. The CDR3 region has the DNA TGTGCCAGCAGTGAAGCTGGACGGACTAATCAGCCCCAGCATTTT. Residues: CASSEAGRTNQPQHF.

This clone was observed a single time. The rearrangement links TRBV28 to TRBJ2-7, with 10 bases lining up with TRBD1. This CDR3 has 16 residues. Germline assignment: CDR1 MDHEN and CDR2 SYDVKM. J lost 4 bases, V lost 2 bases, and 8 bases had no gene match. CDR3 loop: CASSLTIGTGDYEQYF. The CDR3 coding sequence is TGTGCCAGCAGTTTAACCATCGGGACAGGGGATTACGAGCAGTACTTC.

This chain joins TRBV2 and TRBJ2-3, with 9 bases lining up with TRBD2. This CDR3 contains 16 residues. CDR1 is SNHLY, CDR2 FYNNEI, per germline. J lost 1 base, V lost 5 bases, and 7 bases had no gene match. In DNA, the CDR3 is TGTGCCAGCAGTCCTTCGGGACTAGCTCGCACAGATACGCAGTATTTT. Translated, it gives CASSPSGLARTDTQYF.

V is TRBV11-2 and J is TRBJ1-4; D is unresolved. Trimming took off 6 bases at V and 5 bases at J, with 16 bases between the two ends. CDR3 size: 15 residues. Germline V lookup: CDR1 SGHAT, CDR2 FQNNGV. The CDR3 DNA reads TGTGCCAGCAGAAGATCGGCGGGCAAGAATGAAAAACTGTTTTTT. Amino acid sequence: CASRRSAGKNEKLFF.

This clone was seen a single time. The chain links TRBV11-2 to TRBJ2-2; perhaps TRBD1 as D (6 bases). This CDR3 has 15 residues. With 6 bases removed from V and 5 bases from J, the gap between germline ends came to 16 bases. The germline gives CDR1 SGHAT, CDR2 FQNNGV. The CDR3 nucleotides are TGTGCCAGCAGTTCTAGACAGGAGAGGACCGGGGAGCTGTTTTTT. Translation gives CASSSRQERTGELFF.

The J gene is TRBJ1-5, the V gene TRBV7-8, with D hard to call. CDR1 is SGHVS, CDR2 FQNEAQ, per germline. This CDR3 spans 16 amino acids. Trimming removed 2 bases from V and 0 bases from J, with 11 bases in between. In DNA form, the CDR3 reads TGTGCCAGCAGCTTACAAGGCCCCGGTAGCAATCAGCCCCAGCATTTT. Translation: CASSLQGPGSNQPQHF.